The present TCR beta chain was sequenced within a study of HIV-infected children after antiretroviral therapy interruption. For the study at large: Recorded EBV and CMV exposure existed for most children.

RNA-based 3' RACE libraries used unique molecular identifiers. TCRdb ran MiXCR on the 3' RACE reads and lists one entry per CDR3 protein. The sample has over 15,000 distinct CDR3 sequences, roughly 3.4% seen once. This clonotype was seen ten or more times. The V gene lost 5 bases and the J gene lost 2 bases, with 27 bases spanning the gap. Germline-derived CDR1 and CDR2 are MNHEY and SVGEGT. CDR3 length: 19 amino acids. Treatment in this sample: PENTA 11 planned treatment interruption arm or continuous ART arm. Sorting from thawed PBMCs isolated naive CD4+ CD45RA+ CD45RO- T cells. V gene TRBV6-2 or TRBV6-3 combines with J gene TRBJ1-1; D possibly corresponds to TRBD1 (5 bases). The specimen was CD45RA+ CD4+ T cells from PBMCs, collected from a donor given antiretroviral therapy, either interrupted or continuous. As to subset: naive CD4+ CD45RA+ CD45RO- T cells. The sequence derives from a child aged 2 to 17 with HIV. The CDR3: CASSPHRVAGKRKNTEAFF. CDR3 coding DNA: TGTGCCAGCAGTCCCCATAGAGTCGCAGGGAAGAGGAAAAACACTGAAGCTTTCTTT.